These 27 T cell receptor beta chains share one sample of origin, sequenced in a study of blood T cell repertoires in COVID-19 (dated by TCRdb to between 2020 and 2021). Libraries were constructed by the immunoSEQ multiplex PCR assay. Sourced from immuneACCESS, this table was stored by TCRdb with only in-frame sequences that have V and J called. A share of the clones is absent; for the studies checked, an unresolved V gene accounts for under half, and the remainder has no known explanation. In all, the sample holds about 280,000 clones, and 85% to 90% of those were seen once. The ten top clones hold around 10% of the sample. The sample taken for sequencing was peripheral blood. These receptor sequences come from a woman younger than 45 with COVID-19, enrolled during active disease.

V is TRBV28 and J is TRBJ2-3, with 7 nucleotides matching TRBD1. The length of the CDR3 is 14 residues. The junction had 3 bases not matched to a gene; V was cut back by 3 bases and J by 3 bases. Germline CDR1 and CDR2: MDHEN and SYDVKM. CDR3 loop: CASSFGQVTDTQYF. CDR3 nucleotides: TGTGCCAGCAGTTTTGGACAGGTTACAGATACGCAGTATTTT.

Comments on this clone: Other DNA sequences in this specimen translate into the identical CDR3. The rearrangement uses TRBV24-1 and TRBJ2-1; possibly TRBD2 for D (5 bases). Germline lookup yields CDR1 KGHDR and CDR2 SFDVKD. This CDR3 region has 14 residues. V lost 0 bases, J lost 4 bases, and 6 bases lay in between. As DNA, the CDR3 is TGTGCCACCAGTGATTTGGCGGGTTACAATGAGCAGTTCTTC. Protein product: CATSDLAGYNEQFF.

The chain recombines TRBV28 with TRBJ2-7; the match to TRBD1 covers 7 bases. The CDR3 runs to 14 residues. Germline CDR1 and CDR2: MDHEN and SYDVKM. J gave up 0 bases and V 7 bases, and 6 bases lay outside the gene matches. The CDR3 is CASIQGVASYEQYF. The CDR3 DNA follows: TGTGCCAGCATCCAGGGGGTCGCCTCCTACGAGCAGTACTTC.

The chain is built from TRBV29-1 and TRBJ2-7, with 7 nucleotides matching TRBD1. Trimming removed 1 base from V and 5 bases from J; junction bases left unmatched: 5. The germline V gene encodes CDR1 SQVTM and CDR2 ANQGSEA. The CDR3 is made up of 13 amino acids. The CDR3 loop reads CSVEGRGRHEQYF. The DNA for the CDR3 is TGCAGCGTTGAAGGAAGGGGGCGGCACGAGCAGTACTTC.

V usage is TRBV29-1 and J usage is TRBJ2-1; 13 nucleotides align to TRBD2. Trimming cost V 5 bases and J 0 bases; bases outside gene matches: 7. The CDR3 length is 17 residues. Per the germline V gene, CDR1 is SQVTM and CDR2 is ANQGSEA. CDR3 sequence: CSVSGTSGISSYNEQFF. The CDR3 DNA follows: TGCAGCGTTTCCGGGACTAGCGGGATTAGCTCCTACAATGAGCAGTTCTTC.

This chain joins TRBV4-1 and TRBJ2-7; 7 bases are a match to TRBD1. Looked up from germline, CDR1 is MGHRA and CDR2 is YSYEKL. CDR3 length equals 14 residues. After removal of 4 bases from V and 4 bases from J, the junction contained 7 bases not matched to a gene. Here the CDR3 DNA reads TGCGCCAGCAGCCTCCGACAGGGTAGATACGAGCAGTACTTC. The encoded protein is CASSLRQGRYEQYF.

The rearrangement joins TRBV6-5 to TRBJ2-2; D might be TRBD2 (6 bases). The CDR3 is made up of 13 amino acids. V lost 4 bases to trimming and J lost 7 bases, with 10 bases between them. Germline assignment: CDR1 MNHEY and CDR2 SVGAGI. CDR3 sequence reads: CASSLRGSGELFF. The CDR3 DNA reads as TGTGCCAGCAGTTTACGGGGGAGCGGGGAGCTGTTTTTT.

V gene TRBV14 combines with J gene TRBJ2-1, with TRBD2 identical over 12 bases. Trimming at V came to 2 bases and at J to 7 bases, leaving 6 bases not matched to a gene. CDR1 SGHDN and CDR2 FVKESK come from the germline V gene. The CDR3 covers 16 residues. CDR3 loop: CASSQRLAGERNEQFF. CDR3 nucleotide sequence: TGTGCCAGCAGCCAAAGACTAGCGGGAGAGCGGAATGAGCAGTTCTTC.

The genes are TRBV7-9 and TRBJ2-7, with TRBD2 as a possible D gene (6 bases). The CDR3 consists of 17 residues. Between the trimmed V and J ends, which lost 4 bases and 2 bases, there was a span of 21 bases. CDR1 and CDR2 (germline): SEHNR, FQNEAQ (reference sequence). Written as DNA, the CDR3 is TGTGCCAGCAGCTCACCACTACCTAGCGAACCCCCCTACGAGCAGTACTTC. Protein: CASSSPLPSEPPYEQYF.

CDR3 nucleotide sequence: TGTGCCTGGAGTGCAAACTACGAGCAGTACTTC. It specifies CAWSANYEQYF. The chain combines TRBV30 with TRBJ2-7; D is undetermined. Germline V gene sequence: CDR1 GTSNPN, CDR2 SVGIG (reference sequence). The V and J ends lost 1 base and 3 bases respectively, with 4 bases between them. CDR3 length: 11 residues.

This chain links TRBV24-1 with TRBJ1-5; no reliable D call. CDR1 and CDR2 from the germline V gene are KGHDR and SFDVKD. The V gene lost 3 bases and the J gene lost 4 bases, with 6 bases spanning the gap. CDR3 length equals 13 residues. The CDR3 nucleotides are TGTGCCACCAGTGATCTCGGGAATCAGCCCCAGCATTTT. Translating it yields CATSDLGNQPQHF.

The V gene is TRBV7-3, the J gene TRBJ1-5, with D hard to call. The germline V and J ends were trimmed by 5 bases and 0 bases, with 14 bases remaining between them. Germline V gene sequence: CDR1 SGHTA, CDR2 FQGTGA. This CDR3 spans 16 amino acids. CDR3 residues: CASSVRVTYSNQPQHF. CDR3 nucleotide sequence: TGTGCCAGCAGCGTCCGGGTCACTTATAGCAATCAGCCCCAGCATTTT. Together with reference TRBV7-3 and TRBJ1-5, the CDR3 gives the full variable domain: GAGVSQTPSNKVTEKGKYVELRCDPISGHTALYWYRQSLGQGPEFLIYFQGTGAADDSGLPNDRFFAVRPEGSVSTLKIQRTERGDSAVYLCASSVRVTYSNQPQHFGDGTRLSIL.

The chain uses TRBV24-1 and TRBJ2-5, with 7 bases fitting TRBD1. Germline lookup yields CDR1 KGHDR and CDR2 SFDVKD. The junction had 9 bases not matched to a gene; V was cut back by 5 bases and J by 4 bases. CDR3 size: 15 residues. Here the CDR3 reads CATSGLGQSGETQYF. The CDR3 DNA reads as TGTGCCACCAGTGGCTTGGGACAGAGCGGAGAGACCCAGTACTTC.

DNA for the CDR3: TGTGCCTGGAGGGGTAGGCTCACAGGGGACACTGAAGCTTTCTTT. This encodes CAWRGRLTGDTEAFF. The V and J genes are TRBV30 and TRBJ1-1, with 7 bases matching TRBD1. This CDR3 spans 15 amino acids. V lost 3 bases and J lost 3; bases outside the gene matches: 10. Germline assignment: CDR1 GTSNPN and CDR2 SVGIG (reference sequence).

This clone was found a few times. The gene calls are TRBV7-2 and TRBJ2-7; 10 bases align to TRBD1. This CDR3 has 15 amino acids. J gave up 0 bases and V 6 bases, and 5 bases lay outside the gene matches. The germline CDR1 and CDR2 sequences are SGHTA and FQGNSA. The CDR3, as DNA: TGTGCCAGCAGTTGGGACAGGGGAAGCTCCTACGAGCAGTACTTC. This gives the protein CASSWDRGSSYEQYF. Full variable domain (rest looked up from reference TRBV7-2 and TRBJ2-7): GAGVSQSPSNKVTEKGKDVELRCDPISGHTALYWYRQSLGQGLEFLIYFQGNSAPDKSGLPSDRFSAERTGGSVSTLTIQRTQQEDSAVYLCASSWDRGSSYEQYFGPGTRLTVT.

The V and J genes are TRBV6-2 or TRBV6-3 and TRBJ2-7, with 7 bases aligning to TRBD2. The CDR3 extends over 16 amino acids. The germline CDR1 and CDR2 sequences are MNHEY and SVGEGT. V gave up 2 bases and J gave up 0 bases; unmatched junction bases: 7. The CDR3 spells CASSYGSGGSSYEQYF. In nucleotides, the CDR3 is TGTGCCAGCAGTTACGGGTCGGGAGGCAGCTCCTACGAGCAGTACTTC.

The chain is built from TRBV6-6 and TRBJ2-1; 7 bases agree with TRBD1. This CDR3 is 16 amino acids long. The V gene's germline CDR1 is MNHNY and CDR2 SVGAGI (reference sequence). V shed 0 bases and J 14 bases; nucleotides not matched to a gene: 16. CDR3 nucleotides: TGTGCCAGCAGTTACTCGCTCAGGACAGGCGGCGTGCTGGAGTTCTTC. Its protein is CASSYSLRTGGVLEFF.

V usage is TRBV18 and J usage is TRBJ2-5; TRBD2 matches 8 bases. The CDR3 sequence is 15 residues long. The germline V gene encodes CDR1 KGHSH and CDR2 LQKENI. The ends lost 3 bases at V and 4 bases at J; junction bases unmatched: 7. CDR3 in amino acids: CASSPTSGSLETQYF. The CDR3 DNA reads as TGTGCCAGCTCACCTACAAGCGGGAGTTTAGAGACCCAGTACTTC.

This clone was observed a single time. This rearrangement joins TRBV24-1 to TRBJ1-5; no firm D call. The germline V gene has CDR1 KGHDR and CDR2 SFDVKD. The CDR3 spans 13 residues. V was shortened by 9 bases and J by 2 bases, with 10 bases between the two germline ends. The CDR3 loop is CATSPGGNQPQHF. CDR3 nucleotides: TGTGCCACCTCACCAGGTGGCAATCAGCCCCAGCATTTT.

CDR3 protein: CASSPPGQGNTEAFF. CDR3 nucleotide sequence: TGTGCCAGCAGCCCACCGGGACAGGGGAACACTGAAGCTTTCTTT. V usage is TRBV3-1 (or the pseudogene TRBV3-2) and J usage is TRBJ1-1, with 9 bases fitting TRBD1. This CDR3 region has 15 residues. CDR1 LGHDT and CDR2 YNNKEL come from the germline V gene (reference sequence). Trimming took 4 bases from V and 1 from J; bases not matched to a gene: 4.

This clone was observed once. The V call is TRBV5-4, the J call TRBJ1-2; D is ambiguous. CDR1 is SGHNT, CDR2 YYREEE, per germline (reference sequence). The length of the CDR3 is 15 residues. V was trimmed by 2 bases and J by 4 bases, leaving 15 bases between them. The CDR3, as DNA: TGTGCCAGCAGCTTTTTTGGGCAGGCGGGCTATGGCTACACCTTC. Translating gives CASSFFGQAGYGYTF.

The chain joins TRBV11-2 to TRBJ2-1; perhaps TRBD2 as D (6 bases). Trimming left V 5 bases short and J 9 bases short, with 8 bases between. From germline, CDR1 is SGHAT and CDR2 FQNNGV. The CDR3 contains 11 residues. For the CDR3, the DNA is TGTGCCAGCAGCCGGGGGTTTGAGCAGTTCTTC. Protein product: CASSRGFEQFF. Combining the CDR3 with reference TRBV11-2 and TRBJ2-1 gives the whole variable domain EAGVAQSPRYKIIEKRQSVAFWCNPISGHATLYWYQQILGQGPKLLIQFQNNGVVDDSQLPKDRFSAERLKGVDSTLKIQPAKLEDSAVYLCASSRGFEQFFGPGTRLTVL.

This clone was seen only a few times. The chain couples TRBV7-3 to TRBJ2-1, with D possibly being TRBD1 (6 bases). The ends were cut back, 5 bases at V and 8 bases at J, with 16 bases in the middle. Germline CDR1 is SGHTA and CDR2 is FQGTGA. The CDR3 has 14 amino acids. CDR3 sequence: CASSPQGPSYEQFF. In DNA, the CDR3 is TGTGCCAGCAGCCCCCAGGGGCCGAGCTATGAGCAGTTCTTC.

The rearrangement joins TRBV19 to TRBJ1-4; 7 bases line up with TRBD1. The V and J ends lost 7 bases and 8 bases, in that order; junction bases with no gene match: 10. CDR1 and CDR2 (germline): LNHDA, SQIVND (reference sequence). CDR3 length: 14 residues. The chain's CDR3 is CASTRQGAKEKLFF. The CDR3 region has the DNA TGTGCCAGTACTCGACAGGGAGCAAAGGAAAAACTGTTTTTT.

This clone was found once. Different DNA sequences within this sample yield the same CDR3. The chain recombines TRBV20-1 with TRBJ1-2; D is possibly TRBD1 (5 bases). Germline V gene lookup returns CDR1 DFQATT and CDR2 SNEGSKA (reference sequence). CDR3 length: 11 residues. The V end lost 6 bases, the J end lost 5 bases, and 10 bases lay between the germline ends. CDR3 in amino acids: CSAQTGYGYTF. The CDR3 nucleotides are TGCAGTGCGCAAACAGGTTATGGCTACACCTTC.

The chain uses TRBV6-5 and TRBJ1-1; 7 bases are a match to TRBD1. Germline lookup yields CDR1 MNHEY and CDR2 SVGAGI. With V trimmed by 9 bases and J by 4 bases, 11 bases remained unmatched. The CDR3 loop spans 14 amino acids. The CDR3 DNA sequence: TGTGCCAGTATGCCCACAGGGGCGGCCACTGAAGCTTTCTTT. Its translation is CASMPTGAATEAFF.

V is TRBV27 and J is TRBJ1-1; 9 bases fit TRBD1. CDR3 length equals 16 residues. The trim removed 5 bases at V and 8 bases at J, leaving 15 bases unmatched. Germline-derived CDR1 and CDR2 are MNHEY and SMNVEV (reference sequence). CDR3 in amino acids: CASSPRRHTGGAEAFF. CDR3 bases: TGTGCCAGCAGTCCCCGAAGACATACAGGGGGCGCGGAAGCTTTCTTT.